Listed below are T cell receptor beta chains from one sample, sequenced in a study of blood T cell repertoires in COVID-19. Assay: immunoSEQ multiplex PCR; the TCRdb copy retains only in-frame clones and omits some. The sample gives over 200,000 clones, 86% of which show up once; about a sixth is in the top ten. The sequencing input was PBMCs or T cells enriched from blood (not recorded which). The source of these receptors is a man between 18 and 29 years old who had recovered from COVID-19. CDR3s include the opening cysteine and the closing phenylalanine or tryptophan. D genes are given only for firm matches. Clone size appears in some rows only: once, few, many, or a class for an expanded clone.

V gene	clone size	D gene	J gene	CDR3 length	CDR3 protein	CDR3 DNA
TRBV7-8	.	TRBD2	TRBJ2-1	18	CASSLLRGGAREGYEQFF	TGTGCCAGCAGCTTACTTCGCGGGGGGGCACGGGAAGGGTATGAGCAGTTCTTC
TRBV28	.	TRBD1	TRBJ1-2	15	CASSYPGQGDYGYTF	TGTGCCAGCAGTTATCCGGGACAGGGGGACTATGGCTACACCTTC
TRBV6-5	.	TRBD2	TRBJ2-3	13	CASRETSKDTQYF	TGTGCCAGCAGGGAGACTAGCAAGGATACGCAGTATTTT
TRBV6-5	.	.	TRBJ2-7	14	CASSHGGSGYEQYF	TGTGCCAGCAGTCACGGAGGATCTGGCTACGAGCAGTACTTC
TRBV7-3	.	.	TRBJ2-1	19	CASSLRGIDRPSSYNEQFF	TGTGCCAGCAGCTTAAGAGGTATAGACAGGCCAAGCTCCTACAATGAGCAGTTCTTC
TRBV4-1	.	.	TRBJ2-6	14	CASSTGFGANVLTF	TGCGCCAGCAGCACAGGGTTCGGGGCCAACGTCCTGACTTTC
TRBV19	.	TRBD1	TRBJ1-6	18	CASSPRQGHGSYNSPLHF	TGTGCCAGTAGTCCACGACAGGGGCACGGCTCCTATAATTCACCCCTCCACTTT
TRBV13	.	.	TRBJ1-4	15	CASSLEGALDEKLFF	TGTGCCAGCAGCTTAGAAGGGGCGCTAGATGAAAAACTGTTTTTT
TRBV5-5	.	.	TRBJ2-7	13	CASQGSLGYEQYF	TGTGCCAGCCAGGGGAGTCTAGGCTACGAGCAGTACTTC
TRBV19	.	TRBD1	TRBJ1-1	15	CASRTGGLMNTEAFF	TGTGCCAGCCGGACAGGGGGCCTCATGAACACTGAAGCTTTCTTT
TRBV7-8	.	.	TRBJ1-1	13	CASSLPGDTEAFF	TGTGCCAGCAGCTTGCCAGGGGACACTGAAGCTTTCTTT
TRBV19	.	TRBD1	TRBJ2-7	14	CASSMGQVTYEQYF	TGTGCCAGTAGTATGGGACAGGTTACCTACGAGCAGTACTTC
TRBV27	.	.	TRBJ1-6	14	CASSSGRNNSPLHF	TGTGCCAGCAGTAGCGGCAGGAATAATTCACCCCTCCACTTT
TRBV2	.	.	TRBJ2-3	14	CASSTQSFTDTQYF	TGTGCCAGCAGCACACAGTCTTTCACAGATACGCAGTATTTT
TRBV2	.	TRBD1	TRBJ1-6	14	CASSQGVWNSPLHF	TGTGCCAGCAGTCAGGGGGTATGGAATTCACCCCTCCACTTT
TRBV19	few	.	TRBJ1-2	17	CASSKTGPRQNNYGYTF	TGTGCCAGTAGCAAAACAGGGCCTCGACAGAATAACTATGGCTACACCTTC
TRBV9	.	.	TRBJ2-7	15	CASSVDGSSRYEQYF	TGTGCCAGCAGCGTAGACGGGAGTTCTAGGTACGAGCAGTACTTC
TRBV7-9	few	.	TRBJ1-4	15	CASSLAGGQVEKLFF	TGTGCCAGCAGCTTAGCCGGGGGGCAAGTTGAAAAACTGTTTTTT
TRBV6-5	.	.	TRBJ2-7	11	CASSYSGEQYF	TGTGCCAGCAGTTACAGCGGCGAGCAGTACTTC
TRBV19	.	TRBD2	TRBJ2-3	14	CASSLGLAAKALYF	TGTGCCAGTAGTTTGGGACTAGCGGCCAAAGCTCTGTATTTT
TRBV19	.	.	TRBJ2-7	15	CASSGRRDNSYEQYF	TGTGCCAGTAGTGGGCGCCGGGACAATTCCTACGAGCAGTACTTC
TRBV10-2	.	.	TRBJ1-5	15	CASRGGRESNQPQHF	TGCGCCAGCAGGGGGGGACGGGAGAGCAATCAGCCCCAGCATTTT
TRBV5-6	.	.	TRBJ2-1	11	CASSFLNEQFF	TGTGCCAGCAGCTTTTTAAATGAGCAGTTCTTC
TRBV27	.	TRBD2	TRBJ2-7	15	CASRGTSGMGYEQYF	TGTGCCAGCAGAGGGACTAGCGGGATGGGCTACGAGCAGTACTTC
TRBV19	once	.	TRBJ1-1	14	CASSYKSGDTEAFF	TGTGCCAGTAGTTATAAATCGGGTGACACTGAAGCTTTCTTT
TRBV6-4	once	.	TRBJ1-5	13	CASSGEASQPQHF	TGTGCCAGCAGTGGAGAGGCCAGTCAGCCCCAGCATTTT
TRBV11-2	once	TRBD1	TRBJ1-1	15	CASSLPVGTVTEAFF	TGTGCCAGCAGCTTACCCGTTGGGACAGTCACTGAAGCTTTCTTT
TRBV5-6	.	TRBD2	TRBJ2-7	15	CASSSGTSVSYEQYF	TGTGCCAGCAGTTCAGGGACTAGCGTCTCCTACGAGCAGTACTTC
TRBV7-9	.	.	TRBJ1-2	15	CASSATARGLYGYTF	TGTGCCAGCAGCGCTACCGCCCGAGGCCTCTATGGCTACACCTTC
TRBV6-5	.	.	TRBJ2-7	14	CASSYSVGAYEQYF	TGTGCCAGCAGTTATAGCGTTGGGGCCTACGAGCAGTACTTC
TRBV27	.	.	TRBJ1-2	16	CASSPQIARGNYGYTF	TGTGCCAGCAGCCCACAGATCGCCAGGGGCAATTATGGCTACACCTTC
TRBV3-1/TRBV3-2	.	TRBD2	TRBJ2-1	15	CASSQQGLEKNEQFF	TGTGCCAGCAGCCAGCAGGGACTAGAGAAGAATGAGCAGTTCTTC
TRBV11-2	.	TRBD1	TRBJ1-4	16	CASSGQANPYNEKLFF	TGTGCCAGCAGCGGACAGGCCAACCCATATAATGAAAAACTGTTTTTT
TRBV6-5	.	TRBD2	TRBJ2-7	14	CASWGLAGVREQYF	TGTGCCAGCTGGGGACTAGCGGGAGTAAGGGAGCAGTACTTC
TRBV10-3	many	.	TRBJ2-2	13	CAITATNTGELFF	TGTGCCATCACCGCTACGAACACCGGGGAGCTGTTTTTT
TRBV10-1	once	TRBD2	TRBJ2-7	14	CASSLSGGASEQYF	TGCGCCAGCAGTCTTAGCGGGGGGGCTAGCGAGCAGTACTTC
TRBV2	few	.	TRBJ2-7	13	CASRGAQRYEQYF	TGTGCCAGCAGAGGGGCCCAACGCTACGAGCAGTACTTC
TRBV7-8	.	.	TRBJ2-5	13	CASSISDQETQYF	TGTGCCAGCAGCATCAGCGACCAAGAGACCCAGTACTTC
TRBV11-2	.	.	TRBJ2-1	15	CASSLVGTLSNEQFF	TGTGCCAGCAGCTTAGTTGGGACTCTCAGCAATGAGCAGTTCTTC
TRBV6-2/TRBV6-3	.	TRBD2	TRBJ2-7	17	CASSFRSGTSGSGEQYF	TGTGCCAGCAGTTTTCGTTCCGGGACTAGCGGGAGCGGCGAGCAGTACTTC
TRBV6-5	.	.	TRBJ2-5	15	CASSETTWAKETQYF	TGTGCCAGCAGCGAGACTACGTGGGCTAAGGAGACCCAGTACTTC